This T cell receptor beta chain was obtained from a study of blood T cell repertoires in COVID-19. Study as a whole: Samples representing acute and convalescent COVID-19 were sourced from the United States, Italy and Spain. PBMCs, B-cell-depleted T cells, or T cells provided the cDNA or gDNA that made up the material.

Repertoires were generated with immunoSEQ multiplex PCR, while TCRdb's copy carries only in-frame clones and drops some. The sample comprises 200,000 or so clones, approximately 84% of which are singletons, and roughly 6.9% rests with the top ten. Ages ranged from about 18 to 89 years, with residence in around 24 US areas. Symptom resolution, clearance, or two negative PCRs marked the recovered donors of Cohort 3. The CDR3 is 13 amino acids. Germline loops: CDR1 MGHRA, CDR2 YSYEKL. V was clipped by 1 base and J by 4 bases; unmatched bases: 0. The sequenced material came from PBMCs or T cells enriched from blood (not recorded which). The chain links TRBV4-1 to TRBJ2-5, with TRBD2 identical over 7 bases. The sequence derives from a middle-aged man who had recovered from COVID-19. CDR3 sequence (DNA): TGCGCCAGCAGCCAAGCGGGGGGAGAGACCCAGTACTTC. The encoded protein is CASSQAGGETQYF.